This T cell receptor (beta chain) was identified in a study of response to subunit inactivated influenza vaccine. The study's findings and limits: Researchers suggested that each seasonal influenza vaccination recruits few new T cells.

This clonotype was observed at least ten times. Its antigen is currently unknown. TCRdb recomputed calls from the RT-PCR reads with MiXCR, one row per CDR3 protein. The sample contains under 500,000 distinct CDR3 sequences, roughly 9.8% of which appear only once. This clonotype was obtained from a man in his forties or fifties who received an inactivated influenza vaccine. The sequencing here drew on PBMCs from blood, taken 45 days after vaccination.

The CDR3 DNA reads as TGTGCCAGCAGTCTGACGATTAATGGGGATACGCAGTATTTT. This sequence encodes CASSLTINGDTQYF. This chain uses TRBV5-5 with TRBJ2-3; no clear D gene. The CDR3 covers 14 residues. Germline V gene lookup returns CDR1 SGHKS and CDR2 YYEKEE (reference sequence). The V end lost 5 bases, the J end lost 6 bases, and 16 bases lay between the germline ends.